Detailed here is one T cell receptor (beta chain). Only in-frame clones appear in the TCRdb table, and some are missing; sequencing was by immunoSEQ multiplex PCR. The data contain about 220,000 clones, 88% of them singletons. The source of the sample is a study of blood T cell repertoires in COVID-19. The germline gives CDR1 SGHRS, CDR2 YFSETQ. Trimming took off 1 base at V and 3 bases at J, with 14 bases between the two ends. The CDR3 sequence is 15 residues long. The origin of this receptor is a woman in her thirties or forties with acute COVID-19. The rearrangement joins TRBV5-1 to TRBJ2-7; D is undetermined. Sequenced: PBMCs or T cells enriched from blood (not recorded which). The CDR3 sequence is CASSLMRSKNYEQYV. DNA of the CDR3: TGCGCCAGCAGCTTGATGCGGTCCAAGAACTACGAGCAGTACGTC.